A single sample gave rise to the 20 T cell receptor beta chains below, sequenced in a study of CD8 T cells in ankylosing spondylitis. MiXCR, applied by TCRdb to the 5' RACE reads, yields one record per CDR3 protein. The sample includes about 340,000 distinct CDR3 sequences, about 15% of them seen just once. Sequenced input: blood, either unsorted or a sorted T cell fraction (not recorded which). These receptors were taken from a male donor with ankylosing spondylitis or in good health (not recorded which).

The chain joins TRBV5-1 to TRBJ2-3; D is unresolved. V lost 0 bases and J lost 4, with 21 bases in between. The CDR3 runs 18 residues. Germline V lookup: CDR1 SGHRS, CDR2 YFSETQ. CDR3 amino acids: CASSLGLGPALKADTQYF. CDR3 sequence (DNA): TGCGCCAGCAGCTTGGGATTAGGACCGGCTCTAAAGGCAGATACGCAGTATTTT.

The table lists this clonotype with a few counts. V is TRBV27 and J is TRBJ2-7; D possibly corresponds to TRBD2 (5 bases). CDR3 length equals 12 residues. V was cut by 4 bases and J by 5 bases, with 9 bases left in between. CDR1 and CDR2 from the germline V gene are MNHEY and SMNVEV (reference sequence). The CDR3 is CASSSRRNEQYF. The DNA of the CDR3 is TGTGCCAGCAGTTCTAGGAGGAACGAGCAGTACTTC.

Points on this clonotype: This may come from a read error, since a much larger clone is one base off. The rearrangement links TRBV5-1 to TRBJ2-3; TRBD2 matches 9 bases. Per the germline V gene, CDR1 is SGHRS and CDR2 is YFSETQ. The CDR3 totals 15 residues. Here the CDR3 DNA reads TGCGCCAACAGCTTGCCTAGCGGGGGCACAGATACGCAGTATTTT. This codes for CANSLPSGGTDTQYF.

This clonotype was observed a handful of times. CDR3 sequence (DNA): TGTGCCAGCAGTCCGAGGGGGAGGCAGGGCACCGGGGAGCTGTTTTTT. It encodes CASSPRGRQGTGELFF. V gene TRBV6-1 combines with J gene TRBJ2-2; D might be TRBD1 or TRBD2, each matching 6 bases. Trimming cost V 5 bases and J 4 bases, with 17 bases left between them. CDR3 length: 16 amino acids. CDR1 MNHNS and CDR2 SASEGT come from the germline V gene.

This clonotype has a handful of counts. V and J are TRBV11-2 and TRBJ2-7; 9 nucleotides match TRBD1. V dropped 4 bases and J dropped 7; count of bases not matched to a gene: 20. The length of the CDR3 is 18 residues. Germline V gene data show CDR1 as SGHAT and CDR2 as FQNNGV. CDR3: CASSSGTGYQNLRGEQYF. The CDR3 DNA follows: TGTGCCAGCAGCTCCGGGACAGGGTATCAAAACCTTAGGGGTGAGCAGTACTTC.

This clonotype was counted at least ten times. CDR3 nucleotide sequence: TGCGCCAGCAGCTTGGGTCGTGGATACACAGATACGCAGTATTTT. Translating it yields CASSLGRGYTDTQYF. The chain links TRBV5-1 to TRBJ2-3; D ambiguous. The CDR3 is 15 residues long. Deletions cut 0 bases from V and 2 bases from J, with 10 bases between. Germline loops: CDR1 SGHRS, CDR2 YFSETQ.

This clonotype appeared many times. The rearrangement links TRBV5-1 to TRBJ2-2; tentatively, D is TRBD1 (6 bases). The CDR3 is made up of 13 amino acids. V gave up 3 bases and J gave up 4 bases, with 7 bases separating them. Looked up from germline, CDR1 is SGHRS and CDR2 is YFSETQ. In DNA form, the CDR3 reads TGCGCCAGCAGCTCACAGGGCACCGGGGAGCTGTTTTTT. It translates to CASSSQGTGELFF.

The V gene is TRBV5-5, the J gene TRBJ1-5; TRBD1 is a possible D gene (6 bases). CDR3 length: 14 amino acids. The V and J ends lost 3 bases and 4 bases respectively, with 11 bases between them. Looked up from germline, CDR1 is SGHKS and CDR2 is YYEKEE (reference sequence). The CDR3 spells CASSYGGLNQPQHF. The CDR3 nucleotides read TGTGCCAGCAGCTACGGGGGGCTAAATCAGCCCCAGCATTTT.

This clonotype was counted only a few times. The CDR3 DNA sequence: TGTGCCAGCAGCCAGGACAGGAGGACAACCGGGGAGCTGTTTTTT. Translated, it gives CASSQDRRTTGELFF. This chain joins TRBV7-7 and TRBJ2-2; 7 bases match TRBD1. This CDR3 contains 15 residues. CDR1 is SSHAT and CDR2 is FNYEAQ in the germline V gene (reference sequence). J was trimmed by 5 bases and V by 5 bases; bases with no gene match: 8.

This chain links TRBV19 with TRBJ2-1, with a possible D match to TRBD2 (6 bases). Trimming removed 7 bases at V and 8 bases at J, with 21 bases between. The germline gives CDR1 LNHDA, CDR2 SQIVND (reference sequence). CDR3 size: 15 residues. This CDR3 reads CASTTTRGRTDEQFF. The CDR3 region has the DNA TGTGCCAGTACCACGACTAGAGGCCGAACGGATGAGCAGTTCTTC.

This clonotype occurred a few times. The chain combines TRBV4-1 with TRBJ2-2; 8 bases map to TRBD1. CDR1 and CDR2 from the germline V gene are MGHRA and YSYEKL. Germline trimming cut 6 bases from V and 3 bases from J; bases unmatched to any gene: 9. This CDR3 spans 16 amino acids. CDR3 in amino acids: CASSRTGGADTGELFF. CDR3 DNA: TGCGCCAGCAGTCGTACAGGGGGAGCGGACACCGGGGAGCTGTTTTTT.

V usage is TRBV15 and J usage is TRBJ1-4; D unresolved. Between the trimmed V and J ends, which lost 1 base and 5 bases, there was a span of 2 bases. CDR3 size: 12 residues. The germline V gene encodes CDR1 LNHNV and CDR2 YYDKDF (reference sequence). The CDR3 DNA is TGTGCCACCAGCAGAGTGAATGAAAAACTGTTTTTT. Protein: CATSRVNEKLFF.

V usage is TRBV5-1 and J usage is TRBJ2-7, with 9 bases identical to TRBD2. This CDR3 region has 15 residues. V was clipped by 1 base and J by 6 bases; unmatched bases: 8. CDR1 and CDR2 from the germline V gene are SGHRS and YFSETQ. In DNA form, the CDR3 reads TGCGCCAGCAGCTTGAACCAGCGGGAGGTCGGCGAGCAGTACTTC. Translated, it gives CASSLNQREVGEQYF.

In DNA form, the CDR3 reads TGTGCCAGCTCACCACCGATGCAGTCCTGGGAGACCCAGTACTTC. It codes for CASSPPMQSWETQYF. J is TRBJ2-5 and V is TRBV18, with D uncertain. V was cut by 0 bases and J by 5 bases, with 13 bases left in between. Germline V CDR1 and CDR2: KGHSH, LQKENI. CDR3 length equals 15 residues.

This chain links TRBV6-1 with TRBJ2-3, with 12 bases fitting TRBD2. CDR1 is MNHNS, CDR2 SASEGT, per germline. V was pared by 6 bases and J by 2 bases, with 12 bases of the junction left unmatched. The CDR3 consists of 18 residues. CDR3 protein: CASRPRTSGVPSTDTQYF. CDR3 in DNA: TGTGCCAGCAGACCCAGGACTAGCGGGGTCCCCTCCACAGATACGCAGTATTTT.

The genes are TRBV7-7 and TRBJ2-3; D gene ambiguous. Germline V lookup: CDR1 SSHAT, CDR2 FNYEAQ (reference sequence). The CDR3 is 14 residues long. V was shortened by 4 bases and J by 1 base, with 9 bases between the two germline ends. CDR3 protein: CASSSNPGTDTQYF. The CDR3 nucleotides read TGTGCCAGCAGCTCAAACCCTGGCACAGATACGCAGTATTTT.

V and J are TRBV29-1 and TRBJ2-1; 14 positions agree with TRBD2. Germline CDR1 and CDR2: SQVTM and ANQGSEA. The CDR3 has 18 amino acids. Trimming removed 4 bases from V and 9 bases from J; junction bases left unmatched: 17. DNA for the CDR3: TGCAGCGTTGCCGTTGTTAACAGGGGGACTAGCGGGAGAGGTGAGCAGTTCTTC. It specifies CSVAVVNRGTSGRGEQFF.

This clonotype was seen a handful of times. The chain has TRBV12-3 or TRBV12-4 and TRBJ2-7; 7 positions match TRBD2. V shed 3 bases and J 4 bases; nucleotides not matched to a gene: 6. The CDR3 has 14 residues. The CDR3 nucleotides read TGTGCCAGCAGTTTTCGCGGGAGCGGATACGAGCAGTACTTC. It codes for CASSFRGSGYEQYF.

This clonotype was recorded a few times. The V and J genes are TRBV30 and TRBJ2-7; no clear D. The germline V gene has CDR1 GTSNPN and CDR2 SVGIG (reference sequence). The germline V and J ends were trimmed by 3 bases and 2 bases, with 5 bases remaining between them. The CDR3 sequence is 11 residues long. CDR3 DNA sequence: TGTGCCTGGAGGGGGACCTACGAGCAGTACTTC. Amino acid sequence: CAWRGTYEQYF.

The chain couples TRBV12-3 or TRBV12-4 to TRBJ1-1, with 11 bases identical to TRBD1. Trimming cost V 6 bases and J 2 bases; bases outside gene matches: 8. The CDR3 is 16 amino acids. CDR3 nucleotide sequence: TGTGCCAGCAGATCCGCCGGGACAGGGGGTAACACTGAAGCTTTCTTT. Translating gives CASRSAGTGGNTEAFF.